The source of this TCR beta chain is a study of shared clonotypes between healthy human individuals. Study information: Plates per donor: three CD4 naive, three CD4 memory, two CD8 naive, one CD8 memory. General study points: Investigators collected only blood, and repertoires in tissues likely differ.

A word on this clone: Antigen unknown.

There are 13 residues in the CDR3. The germline CDR1 and CDR2 sequences are LNHDA and SQIVND (reference sequence). Trimming took 5 bases from V and 4 from J, leaving 11 bases between them. Only in-frame clones appear in the TCRdb table, and some are missing; sequencing was by immunoSEQ multiplex PCR. This table has fewer than 2.5 million clones, roughly 93% appearing once. The chain combines TRBV19 with TRBJ1-2; D not resolved. The clonotype originates from a man between 18 and 29 years old in good health. Some clones in this sample may be carry-over from other donors' samples. Specimen: naive CD4+ T cells from PBMCs. The subset is: CD45RA+ positively selected. CDR3 nucleotides: TGTGCCAGTAGTGATCTCTCCGGCTATGGCTACACCTTC. The encoded protein is CASSDLSGYGYTF.